This T cell receptor beta chain stems from a study of radiation and T cells in renal cell carcinoma. Specified time point: blood 2 weeks post-SBRT. Treatment given: 15 Gy SBRT to primary tumor, nephrectomy 4 weeks later. The patient's renal cell carcinoma had clear cell pathology. Method: immunoSEQ multiplex PCR; TCRdb's copy keeps in-frame clones and lacks some. Counted here are around 130,000 clones, 88% occurring once; the ten biggest clones make up nearly 6%. Germline V gene sequence: CDR1 MNHEY, CDR2 SVGAGI. V lost 0 bases to trimming and J lost 8 bases, with 11 bases between them. The CDR3 runs to 14 residues.

The starting material was blood, obtained from a patient whose treatment included radiotherapy and nephrectomy. The TCR originated in a woman between 65 and 79 years old with renal cell carcinoma. The rearrangement joins TRBV6-5 to TRBJ2-1; perhaps TRBD2 as D (5 bases). CDR3 DNA: TGTGCCAGCAGTTACTCGGTTCAGAGGGATGAGCAGTTCTTC. It encodes CASSYSVQRDEQFF.